This is a list of T cell receptor beta chains from one sample in a study of T cells after yellow fever vaccination. MiXCR was run by TCRdb on the 5' RACE reads, yielding one entry per CDR3 protein. The sample consists of approximately 250,000 distinct CDR3 sequences, more than 3.5% of them appearing once. Sequences were derived from PBMCs, sampled 15 days after the yellow fever booster vaccination. These receptors originate from a young man who received the YFV17D yellow fever vaccine. Each CDR3 is given with its conserved first and last residue. The order of the fields is J gene, D gene, V gene, clone size, CDR3 protein, CDR3 DNA. The D gene is left open where the match is weak. Not all rows give a size; the values are once, few, many and, for expanded clones, a class.

TRBJ1-4 | NA | TRBV6-6 | many | CASTLRNGATNEKLFF | TGTGCCAGCACCCTAAGGAATGGTGCAACTAATGAAAAACTGTTTTTT
TRBJ1-2 | TRBD1 | TRBV27 | many | CASSSKPTGLYGYTF | TGTGCCAGCAGTTCAAAACCGACAGGGCTGTATGGCTACACCTTC
TRBJ1-1 | NA | TRBV10-3 | NA | CAIQSLTDGGTEAFF | TGTGCCATTCAATCACTGACAGACGGTGGTACTGAAGCTTTCTTT
TRBJ1-4 | NA | TRBV3-1 | few | CASSHHTGSEGEKLFF | TGTGCCAGCAGCCATCATACAGGATCCGAAGGTGAAAAACTGTTTTTT
TRBJ2-5 | TRBD2 | TRBV7-9 | many | CASSRTSGQETQYF | TGTGCCAGCAGCCGGACTAGCGGGCAAGAGACCCAGTACTTC
TRBJ1-6 | NA | TRBV6-2/TRBV6-3 | many | CASGVYNSPLHF | TGTGCCAGCGGGGTCTATAATTCACCCCTCCACTTT
TRBJ2-3 | TRBD1 | TRBV18 | many | CASSRTGDSGTDTQYF | TGTGCCAGCTCAAGAACAGGGGATTCCGGGACAGATACGCAGTATTTT
TRBJ1-6 | NA | TRBV27 | many | CASRPATANRVNSPLHF | TGTGCCAGCAGACCCGCAACGGCGAACAGGGTTAATTCACCCCTCCACTTT
TRBJ2-5 | NA | TRBV7-6 | many | CASSLVFGGTQYF | TGTGCCAGCAGCTTAGTATTCGGGGGGACCCAGTACTTC
TRBJ2-1 | TRBD2 | TRBV28 | many | CASSLGLAGGEQFF | TGTGCCAGCAGTTTGGGGCTAGCGGGGGGTGAGCAGTTCTTC
TRBJ2-3 | TRBD1 | TRBV9 | many | CASSSWTGTADTQYF | TGTGCCAGCAGCTCCTGGACAGGGACGGCAGATACGCAGTATTTT
TRBJ2-5 | NA | TRBV4-1 | many | CASSQAGTRGQETQYF | TGCGCCAGCAGCCAAGCGGGGACCCGGGGCCAAGAGACCCAGTACTTC
TRBJ1-2 | TRBD1 | TRBV20-1 | many | CSVLSFSGQTYGYTF | TGCAGTGTTTTGAGTTTCTCGGGACAGACCTATGGCTACACCTTC
TRBJ2-5 | NA | TRBV10-3 | many | CAISESNREETQYF | TGTGCCATCAGTGAGTCAAACAGGGAAGAGACCCAGTACTTC
TRBJ2-2 | TRBD2 | TRBV19 | NA | CASTLAGAFPGELFF | TGTGCCAGTACCTTAGCGGGGGCCTTCCCCGGGGAGCTGTTTTTT
TRBJ1-5 | NA | TRBV20-1 | many | CSARGDRNQPQHF | TGCAGTGCTAGAGGGGACCGTAATCAGCCCCAGCATTTT
TRBJ2-1 | NA | TRBV7-2 | many | CASKRDAGQINEQFF | TGTGCCAGCAAAAGGGACGCGGGACAGATCAATGAGCAGTTCTTC
TRBJ2-1 | TRBD2 | TRBV12-3/TRBV12-4 | many | CASSLRRGTYNEQFF | TGTGCCAGCAGTTTAAGGCGGGGGACCTACAATGAGCAGTTCTTC
TRBJ1-2 | NA | TRBV7-2 | many | CASSPFGGRSYGYTF | TGTGCCAGCAGCCCCTTTGGGGGGCGGAGCTATGGCTACACCTTC
TRBJ2-2 | TRBD2 | TRBV6-5 | many | CASSPGGAGELFF | TGTGCCAGCAGTCCTGGGGGGGCCGGGGAGCTGTTTTTT
TRBJ2-1 | NA | TRBV4-3 | many | CASSQVGDGTYGARDEQFF | TGCGCCAGCAGCCAAGTGGGGGACGGGACCTACGGTGCCCGCGATGAGCAGTTCTTC
TRBJ1-1 | NA | TRBV6-2/TRBV6-3 | many | CASSPRGGIDTEAFF | TGTGCCAGCAGTCCCAGAGGGGGGATCGACACTGAAGCTTTCTTT
TRBJ2-1 | TRBD1 | TRBV5-1 | NA | CASCDLIRGRNDEQFF | TGCGCCAGCTGCGACCTGATCAGGGGGCGCAATGATGAGCAGTTCTTC
TRBJ1-1 | NA | TRBV19 | few | CASRHGGAGNTEAFF | TGTGCCAGTAGGCACGGGGGCGCAGGGAACACTGAAGCTTTCTTT
TRBJ1-1 | TRBD1 | TRBV27 | few | CASILTGGNTEAFF | TGTGCCAGCATCTTGACAGGGGGGAACACTGAAGCTTTCTTT